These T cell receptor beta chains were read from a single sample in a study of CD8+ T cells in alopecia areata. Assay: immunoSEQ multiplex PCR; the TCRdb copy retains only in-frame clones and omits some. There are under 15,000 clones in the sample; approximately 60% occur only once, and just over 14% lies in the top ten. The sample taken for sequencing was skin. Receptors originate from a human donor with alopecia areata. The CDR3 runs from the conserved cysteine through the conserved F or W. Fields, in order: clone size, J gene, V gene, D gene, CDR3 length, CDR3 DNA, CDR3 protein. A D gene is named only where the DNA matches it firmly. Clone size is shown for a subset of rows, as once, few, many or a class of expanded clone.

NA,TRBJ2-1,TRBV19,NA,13,TGTGCCAGTAGTATAAAAGGGGTGGATGAGCAGTTCTTC,CASSIKGVDEQFF
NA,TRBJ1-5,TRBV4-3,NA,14,TGCGCCAGCAGCCAAGCGTGGATCAATCAGCCCCAGCATTTT,CASSQAWINQPQHF
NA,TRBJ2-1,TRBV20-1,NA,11,TGCAGTGCTCCCCAATTGAATGAGCAGTTCTTC,CSAPQLNEQFF
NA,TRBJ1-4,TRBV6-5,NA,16,TGTGCCAGCAGTTACTCGAGCTTTGCAACTAATGAAAAACTGTTTTTT,CASSYSSFATNEKLFF
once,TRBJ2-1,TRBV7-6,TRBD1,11,TGTGCCAGCAGCTCGACAGGGTGGCAGTTCTTC,CASSSTGWQFF
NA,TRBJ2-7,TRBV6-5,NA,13,TGTGCCAGCAGTTACGAGTGGAGCCACGAGCAGTACTTC,CASSYEWSHEQYF
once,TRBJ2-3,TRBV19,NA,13,TGTGCCAGTTCTTACTACCAGGCAGATACGCAGTATTTT,CASSYYQADTQYF
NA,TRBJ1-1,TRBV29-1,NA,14,TGCAGCGTTGAAGTGGGGGGCGGTTTTACTGAAGCTTTCTTT,CSVEVGGGFTEAFF
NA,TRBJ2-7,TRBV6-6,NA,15,TGTGCCAGCAGGGGCGGTCTGGGGAGCTCCTACGAGCAGTACTTC,CASRGGLGSSYEQYF
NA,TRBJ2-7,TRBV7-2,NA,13,TGTGCCAGCAGCAGGATAGCGGATTACGAGCAGTACTTC,CASSRIADYEQYF
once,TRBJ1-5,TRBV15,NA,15,TGTGCCACCAGTCCCAGGGTAGGGGATGGCCAGCCCCAGCATTTT,CATSPRVGDGQPQHF
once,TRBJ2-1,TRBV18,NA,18,TGTGCCAGCTCACTCCTGGTGGGTGGGGGCCCCCTGGGCCTTGAGCAGTTCTTC,CASSLLVGGGPLGLEQFF
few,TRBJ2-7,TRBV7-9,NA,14,TGTGCCAGCAGCTCCTCAGCGGGCTCCTACGAGCAGTACTTC,CASSSSAGSYEQYF
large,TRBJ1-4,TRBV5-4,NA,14,TGTGCCAGCAGCTTGGATTTAGGGGGTGAAAAACTGTTTTTT,CASSLDLGGEKLFF
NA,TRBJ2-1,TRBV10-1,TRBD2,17,TGCGCCAGCAGTGAGAGGGCCCTAGCGGGGGTCTACAATGAGCAGTTCTTC,CASSERALAGVYNEQFF
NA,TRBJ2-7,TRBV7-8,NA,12,TGTGCCAGCAGCTTCTTTAGAGCCGAGCAGTACTTC,CASSFFRAEQYF
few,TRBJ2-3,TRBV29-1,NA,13,TGCAGCGTTGAAGATCTTGGGCTACCGGAGAGGTATTTT,CSVEDLGLPERYF
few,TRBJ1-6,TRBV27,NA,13,TGTGCCAGCAGTCCGTTACATCTTTCACCCCTCCACTTT,CASSPLHLSPLHF
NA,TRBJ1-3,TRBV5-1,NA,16,TGCGCCAGCAGCGTTGGGTCGGCCTACTCTGGAAACACCATATATTTT,CASSVGSAYSGNTIYF
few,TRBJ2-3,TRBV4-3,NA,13,TGCGCCAGCAGCCAAGATTTAGACTCACCGCAGTATTTT,CASSQDLDSPQYF
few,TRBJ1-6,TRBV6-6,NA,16,TGTGCCAGCAGTTACTCCCAGGGGTCCAATAATTCACCCCTCCACTTT,CASSYSQGSNNSPLHF
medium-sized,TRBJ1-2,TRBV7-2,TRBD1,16,TGTGCCAGCAGACAAAAATTCGCAGGGGGCGGCTATGGCTACACCTTC,CASRQKFAGGGYGYTF
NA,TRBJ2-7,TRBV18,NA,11,TGTGCCAGCTCACCGAACCTGGAGCAGTACTTC,CASSPNLEQYF
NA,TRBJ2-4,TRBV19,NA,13,TGTGCCAGTAGTGGTTGGGGTCGGGACATTCAGTACTTC,CASSGWGRDIQYF
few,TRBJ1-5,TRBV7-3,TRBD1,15,TGCGCCAGCAGCCAAGAGTACAGGGGTTATCAGCCCCAGCATTTT,CASSQEYRGYQPQHF
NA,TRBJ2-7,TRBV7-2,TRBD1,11,TGTGCCAGCAGCAACCGACAGGGATGGAACTTC,CASSNRQGWNF